The 20 T cell receptor beta chains in this list originate from one sample, sequenced in a study of chemoradiotherapy in HPV16-positive cancers. Using immunoSEQ multiplex PCR, the repertoire was profiled, and TCRdb retains in-frame clones only, with some absent. The repertoire holds over 6,500 clones, 70% to 80% seen once, with approximately 5.1% in the top ten. The specimen was tumor tissue, collected from a patient who underwent chemoradiotherapy. The receptor source for this set is a human donor with HPV-associated anogenital cancer.

The chain joins TRBV10-3 to TRBJ1-4, with D tentatively TRBD1 (5 bases). The CDR3 has 15 amino acids. V lost 0 bases and J lost 4, with 9 bases in between. Germline V gene sequence: CDR1 ENHRY, CDR2 SYGVKD. CDR3 region: CAISESRGNNEKLFF. The CDR3 DNA sequence: TGTGCCATCAGTGAGTCAAGGGGTAATAATGAAAAACTGTTTTTT.

J is TRBJ1-5 and V is TRBV7-2; D ambiguous. V shed 4 bases and J shed 3 bases, with 4 bases lying between them. The CDR3 runs to 12 residues. Germline V gene sequence: CDR1 SGHTA, CDR2 FQGNSA. CDR3 in amino acids: CASSSNNQPQHF. In nucleotides, the CDR3 is TGTGCCAGCAGCTCGAACAATCAGCCCCAGCATTTT.

V and J are TRBV27 and TRBJ2-3; tentatively, D is TRBD1 (5 bases). CDR1 and CDR2 (germline): MNHEY, SMNVEV (reference sequence). This CDR3 is built from 14 residues. V was cut by 3 bases and J by 2 bases, with 9 bases left in between. Written as DNA, the CDR3 is TGTGCCAGCAGTTTGGGGCGGCACACAGATACGCAGTATTTT. Translating gives CASSLGRHTDTQYF.

This CDR3 is CASSFQGAPGELFF. CDR3 DNA: TGTGCCAGCAGCTTCCAGGGGGCCCCCGGGGAGCTGTTTTTT. The chain combines TRBV7-9 with TRBJ2-2; 8 bases are shared with TRBD1. V lost 3 bases, J lost 6 bases, and 3 bases stayed unmatched. Germline V gene lookup returns CDR1 SEHNR and CDR2 FQNEAQ (reference sequence). There are 14 residues in the CDR3. Drawing the rest from reference TRBV7-9 and TRBJ2-2, the complete variable domain is DTGVSQNPRHKITKRGQNVTFRCDPISEHNRLYWYRQTLGQGPEFLTYFQNEAQLEKSRLLSDRFSAERPKGSFSTLEIQRTEQGDSAMYLCASSFQGAPGELFFGEGSRLTVL.

The chain couples TRBV5-6 to TRBJ1-2, with D tentatively TRBD1 (6 bases). Germline CDR1 reads SGHDT; CDR2 reads YYEEEE. This CDR3 region has 16 residues. Trimming took off 0 bases at V and 2 bases at J, with 14 bases between the two ends. The CDR3 protein is CASSLDPRGANYGYTF. CDR3 nucleotides: TGTGCCAGCAGCTTGGACCCAAGGGGGGCGAACTATGGCTACACCTTC.

In its sample, this clone was seen a few times. The CDR3 reads CATRWGGTDSNQPQHF. The CDR3 nucleotides read TGTGCCACTAGGTGGGGTGGGACAGATAGCAATCAGCCCCAGCATTTT. The chain couples TRBV19 to TRBJ1-5, with 7 bases matching TRBD1. The ends lost 10 bases at V and 0 bases at J; junction bases unmatched: 12. This CDR3 is 16 amino acids long. Germline V gene data show CDR1 as LNHDA and CDR2 as SQIVND (reference sequence).

This clone was detected once. This chain uses TRBV30 with TRBJ2-2, with TRBD2 identical over 11 bases. J gave up 1 base and V 2 bases, and 3 bases lay outside the gene matches. Per germline, CDR1 GTSNPN and CDR2 SVGIG (reference sequence). The CDR3 spans 16 residues. CDR3 nucleotides: TGTGCCTGGAGTTGGCTAGCGGGAGGGAACACCGGGGAGCTGTTTTTT. It translates to CAWSWLAGGNTGELFF. The complete variable domain, with remaining parts taken from reference TRBV30 and TRBJ2-2, reads SQTIHQWPATLVQPVGSPLSLECTVEGTSNPNLYWYRQAAGRGLQLLFYSVGIGQISSEVPQNLSASRPQDRQFILSSKKLLLSDSGFYLCAWSWLAGGNTGELFFGEGSRLTVL.

The V call is TRBV5-4, the J call TRBJ2-7, with TRBD2 matching 8 bases. In germline, CDR1 is SGHNT, CDR2 YYREEE (reference sequence). V dropped 3 bases and J dropped 0; count of bases not matched to a gene: 5. This CDR3 is 15 amino acids long. This chain's CDR3 is CASSSPGGASYEQYF. The DNA for the CDR3 is TGTGCCAGCAGCTCCCCGGGGGGGGCCTCCTACGAGCAGTACTTC. The full variable domain, completed using reference TRBV5-4 and TRBJ2-7, is ETGVTQSPTHLIKTRGQQVTLRCSSQSGHNTVSWYQQALGQGPQFIFQYYREEENGRGNFPPRFSGLQFPNYSSELNVNALELDDSALYLCASSSPGGASYEQYFGPGTRLTVT.

The J gene is TRBJ2-5, the V gene TRBV7-9; D is undetermined. CDR3 length equals 15 residues. Germline CDR1 SEHNR, CDR2 FQNEAQ (reference sequence). V lost 2 bases, J lost 4 bases, and 14 bases lay in between. CDR3 protein: CASSLMQEIRETQYF. The CDR3 nucleotides read TGTGCCAGCAGCTTAATGCAGGAGATCCGAGAGACCCAGTACTTC.

Only one count was recorded for this clone. The chain couples TRBV9 to TRBJ1-2, with D tentatively TRBD1 (5 bases). This CDR3 has 13 amino acids. V was clipped by 0 bases and J by 7 bases, with 10 bases between them. Germline CDR1 and CDR2: SGDLS and YYNGEE. CDR3 sequence (DNA): TGTGCCAGCAGCGTAGGTCTTGGGGCTGGCTACACCTTC. The encoded protein is CASSVGLGAGYTF.

The chain is built from TRBV29-1 and TRBJ1-2; a weak D match, TRBD1 (5 bases). Per the germline V gene, CDR1 is SQVTM and CDR2 is ANQGSEA. The CDR3 sequence is 13 residues long. V was cut by 8 bases and J by 0 bases, with 13 bases left in between. CDR3 nucleotides: TGCAGCTCTGGGACGGGAGCTAACTATGGCTACACCTTC. It codes for CSSGTGANYGYTF.

This clone was detected only a few times. The chain joins TRBV19 to TRBJ1-5, with a tentative D call TRBD1 (6 bases). There are 13 residues in the CDR3. Trimming cost V 9 bases and J 1 base, with 10 bases left between them. Germline assignment: CDR1 LNHDA and CDR2 SQIVND (reference sequence). The CDR3 here is CASTGLSNQPQHF. As DNA, the CDR3 is TGTGCCAGCACAGGGTTAAGCAATCAGCCCCAGCATTTT. The complete variable domain, with remaining parts taken from reference TRBV19 and TRBJ1-5, reads DGGITQSPKYLFRKEGQNVTLSCEQNLNHDAMYWYRQDPGQGLRLIYYSQIVNDFQKGDIAEGYSVSREKKESFPLTVTSAQKNPTAFYLCASTGLSNQPQHFGDGTRLSIL.

J is TRBJ2-1 and V is TRBV28; D gene ambiguous. This CDR3 region has 16 residues. V dropped 6 bases and J dropped 9 bases, with 24 bases sitting between them. Germline V gene sequence: CDR1 MDHEN, CDR2 SYDVKM. This CDR3 reads CASRRPPGKNRTEQFF. The CDR3 nucleotides are TGTGCCAGCAGACGTCCCCCGGGCAAGAATCGTACTGAGCAGTTCTTC.

The rearrangement links TRBV19 to TRBJ1-4, with 7 positions matching TRBD1. Germline V lookup: CDR1 LNHDA, CDR2 SQIVND (reference sequence). The CDR3 has 14 residues. With V trimmed by 4 bases and J by 7 bases, 6 bases remained unmatched. The CDR3 DNA sequence: TGTGCCAGTAGTAGGACAGGAGAAGGTGAAAAACTGTTTTTT. Protein: CASSRTGEGEKLFF. The entire variable domain, with the rest obtained from reference TRBV19 and TRBJ1-4, is as follows: DGGITQSPKYLFRKEGQNVTLSCEQNLNHDAMYWYRQDPGQGLRLIYYSQIVNDFQKGDIAEGYSVSREKKESFPLTVTSAQKNPTAFYLCASSRTGEGEKLFFGSGTQLSVL.

The chain uses TRBV11-2 and TRBJ1-3; 11 bases fit TRBD1. Trimming removed 5 bases from V and 2 bases from J; junction bases left unmatched: 8. Germline V lookup: CDR1 SGHAT, CDR2 FQNNGV. The CDR3 is made up of 17 amino acids. CDR3 residues: CASSLRTGGLTGNTIYF. DNA for the CDR3: TGTGCCAGCAGCCTACGGACAGGGGGCTTAACTGGAAACACCATATATTTT. Full variable domain (outside the CDR3, taken from reference TRBV11-2 and TRBJ1-3): EAGVAQSPRYKIIEKRQSVAFWCNPISGHATLYWYQQILGQGPKLLIQFQNNGVVDDSQLPKDRFSAERLKGVDSTLKIQPAKLEDSAVYLCASSLRTGGLTGNTIYFGEGSWLTVV.

This chain links TRBV11-2 with TRBJ1-2; maybe TRBD1 (5 bases). CDR1 is SGHAT, CDR2 FQNNGV, per germline. The V gene lost 5 bases and the J gene lost 1 base, with 14 bases spanning the gap. The CDR3 contains 15 residues. The DNA of the CDR3 is TGTGCCAGCAGCGTGGGACCCGACATTAACTATGGCTACACCTTC. Protein sequence: CASSVGPDINYGYTF.

The V call is TRBV10-3, the J call TRBJ1-1; possibly TRBD1 for D (6 bases). Trimming took 5 bases from V and 0 from J, leaving 10 bases between them. CDR3 length equals 14 residues. In germline, CDR1 is ENHRY, CDR2 SYGVKD. In nucleotides, the CDR3 is TGTGCCATCAGTTCACAGGGTATGAACACTGAAGCTTTCTTT. It codes for CAISSQGMNTEAFF.

This chain joins TRBV6-1 and TRBJ2-1; tentatively, D is TRBD2 (5 bases). V was pared by 8 bases and J by 2 bases, with 16 bases between. Per the germline V gene, CDR1 is MNHNS and CDR2 is SASEGT. The CDR3 has 15 amino acids. CDR3 sequence (DNA): TGTGCCAGCCTCCTAGCCCCATCGGCCTACAATGAGCAGTTCTTC. Protein sequence: CASLLAPSAYNEQFF.

The chain joins TRBV7-2 to TRBJ1-1; possibly TRBD1 for D (6 bases). The CDR3 length is 15 residues. Germline V gives CDR1 SGHTA, CDR2 FQGNSA. The V end lost 5 bases, the J end lost 6 bases, and 19 bases lay between the germline ends. The CDR3 region is CASSLYSGRGPEAFF. For the CDR3, the DNA is TGTGCCAGCAGCCTCTATTCCGGCAGGGGACCTGAAGCTTTCTTT.

The genes are TRBV2 and TRBJ2-2; a weak D match, TRBD1 (6 bases). The CDR3 runs 15 residues. V lost 1 base and J 4 bases, leaving 10 bases between the germline ends. Germline CDR1 is SNHLY and CDR2 is FYNNEI. The CDR3 DNA follows: TGTGCCAGCAGTGAAGTAGGACAGCTCACCGGGGAGCTGTTTTTT. The encoded protein is CASSEVGQLTGELFF.